The 11 T cell receptor beta chains in this list originate from one sample, sequenced in a study of T cell responses to AZD1222 COVID-19 vaccine. Sequencing used immunoSEQ multiplex PCR; TCRdb keeps in-frame clones, though not all of them. The sample lists approximately 100,000 clones, around 90% occurring once. Sequencing used peripheral blood, obtained on day 0 of AZD1222 vaccination. The receptors come from an adult in good health.

The chain uses TRBV29-1 and TRBJ2-5; D is unclear. The end of the DNA aligns better with TRBJ2-7, so the J call may be wrong. The CDR3 runs 13 residues. Germline V gene lookup returns CDR1 SQVTM and CDR2 ANQGSEA. CDR3 in amino acids: CSVADTVAYEQYF. CDR3 DNA sequence: TGCAGCGTTGCAGACACCGTGGCCTACGAGCAGTACTTC.

The chain combines TRBV20-1 with TRBJ2-1; D gene uncertain. V lost 6 bases, J lost 7 bases, and 10 bases lay in between. Looked up from germline, CDR1 is DFQATT and CDR2 is SNEGSKA (reference sequence). The CDR3 sequence is 11 residues long. The CDR3 coding sequence is TGCAGTGCCGCCATGTGGAATGAGCAGTTCTTC. It is translated as CSAAMWNEQFF.

The CDR3: CASRPRPGQEYEQYF. For the CDR3, the DNA is TGTGCCAGCAGGCCCCGACCGGGACAAGAGTACGAGCAGTACTTC. The rearrangement links TRBV5-5 to TRBJ2-7; D is perhaps TRBD1 (6 bases). V was pared by 5 bases and J by 4 bases, with 19 bases between. CDR1 is SGHKS, CDR2 YYEKEE, per germline (reference sequence). This CDR3 spans 15 amino acids. The full variable domain, rest sourced from reference TRBV5-5 and TRBJ2-7, is DAGVTQSPTHLIKTRGQQVTLRCSPISGHKSVSWYQQVLGQGPQFIFQYYEKEERGRGNFPDRFSARQFPNYSSELNVNALLLGDSALYLCASRPRPGQEYEQYFGPGTRLTVT.

This clone was detected only once. The chain links TRBV5-4 to TRBJ1-6; TRBD1 aligns across 7 bases. With 4 bases clipped from V and 0 bases from J, the junction kept 4 bases outside the gene matches. The germline V gene encodes CDR1 SGHNT and CDR2 YYREEE (reference sequence). CDR3 length: 16 amino acids. DNA for the CDR3: TGTGCCAGCAGCCGGGACAGCAACTCCTATAATTCACCCCTCCACTTT. Its translation: CASSRDSNSYNSPLHF.

The V and J genes are TRBV5-1 and TRBJ1-2, with D possibly matching TRBD1 (5 bases). V lost 4 bases to trimming and J lost 1 base, with 20 bases between them. Germline CDR1 and CDR2: SGHRS and YFSETQ. There are 17 residues in the CDR3. CDR3 sequence reads: CASSLGRQPPINYGYTF. The CDR3 DNA follows: TGCGCCAGCAGCCTAGGTCGACAGCCGCCCATTAACTATGGCTACACCTTC.

The rearrangement joins TRBV16 to TRBJ2-1, with D possibly being TRBD1 (6 bases). This CDR3 has 13 residues. The germline V gene encodes CDR1 KGHSY and CDR2 FQNENV. V gave up 2 bases and J gave up 10 bases, with 12 bases separating them. The CDR3 loop is CASSQKKQGEQFF. The CDR3, as DNA: TGTGCCAGCAGCCAAAAGAAGCAGGGGGAGCAGTTCTTC.

This chain connects TRBV28 to TRBJ2-7; no firm D call. The CDR3 is 11 residues long. Germline lookup yields CDR1 MDHEN and CDR2 SYDVKM. Deletions cut 8 bases from V and 2 bases from J, with 7 bases between. The CDR3 region is CASLRAYEQYF. The CDR3 DNA reads as TGTGCCAGCCTCCGAGCCTACGAGCAGTACTTC.

The V call is TRBV6-5, the J call TRBJ1-1, with 9 bases matching TRBD1. Germline V gives CDR1 MNHEY, CDR2 SVGAGI. V trimming: 6 bases; J trimming: 3 bases; junction bases outside the gene matches: 5. The CDR3 contains 14 residues. The CDR3 sequence is CASRLQGADTEAFF. The DNA for the CDR3 is TGTGCCAGCAGATTACAGGGGGCCGACACTGAAGCTTTCTTT.

The rearrangement links TRBV19 to TRBJ2-1, with D maybe TRBD1 (5 bases). V dropped 9 bases and J dropped 13 bases, with 19 bases sitting between them. Germline V gene sequence: CDR1 LNHDA, CDR2 SQIVND (reference sequence). The CDR3 sequence is 12 residues long. The CDR3 DNA sequence: TGTGCCAGCGAAGACAGAGTAAGGGGACAGTTCTTC. Translating gives CASEDRVRGQFF.

The CDR3 nucleotides are TGTGCCATCATGGGGACAGGGAACAAAGGCGGCTACACCTTC. Residues: CAIMGTGNKGGYTF. The chain carries TRBV10-3 and TRBJ1-2, with 9 nucleotides matching TRBD1. CDR1 and CDR2 (germline): ENHRY, SYGVKD. The length of the CDR3 is 14 residues. The trim removed 7 bases at V and 8 bases at J, leaving 11 bases unmatched.

The chain links TRBV3-1 (or the pseudogene TRBV3-2) to TRBJ2-3; 9 bases are shared with TRBD2. Germline loops: CDR1 LGHDT, CDR2 YNNKEL (reference sequence). The junction had 2 bases not matched to a gene; V was cut back by 6 bases and J by 4 bases. The length of the CDR3 is 13 residues. As DNA, the CDR3 is TGTGCCAGCAGTCCTAGCGGGGCAGATACGCAGTATTTT. This translates into CASSPSGADTQYF.